Presented here are 18 T cell receptor beta chains from one specimen sequenced in a study of vaccination and CD4 T cells after COVID-19. For these receptors, no antigen is known. The study sequenced cultured CD4+ T cell DNA using the Oncomine TCR Beta short-read assay. One entry per CDR3 protein results from TCRdb running MiXCR on the PCR reads. Of about 18,000 distinct CDR3 sequences in the sample, roughly half were seen once. The treatment here: roughly nine-day PBMC culture with coronavirus spike peptide pools or control peptides (ViraFEST assay). Sample: CD4+ T cells from blood, cultured in vitro. The origin of the receptors is a human donor who had recovered from COVID-19.

The count of this clonotype is one. The V call is TRBV11-3, the J call TRBJ2-3; 9 bases map to TRBD2. V trimming: 6 bases; J trimming: 2 bases; junction bases outside the gene matches: 9. Germline CDR1 SGHNT, CDR2 YENEEA. This CDR3 comprises 16 residues. CDR3 DNA: TGTGCCAGCAGTTACCTAGCGGGGACGAACACAGATACGCAGTATTTT. This gives the protein CASSYLAGTNTDTQYF. The entire variable domain, with the rest obtained from reference TRBV11-3 and TRBJ2-3, is as follows: EAGVVQSPRYKIIEKKQPVAFWCNPISGHNTLYWYLQNLGQGPELLIRYENEEAVDDSQLPKDRFSAERLKGVDSTLKIQPAELGDSAVYLCASSYLAGTNTDTQYFGPGTRLTVL.

This rearrangement joins TRBV5-1 to TRBJ1-2; D is unresolved. Germline loops: CDR1 SGHRS, CDR2 YFSETQ. Trimming cost V 4 bases and J 6 bases, with 16 bases left between them. The CDR3 is 14 amino acids. For the CDR3, the DNA is TGCGCCAGCAGCCTCGGGATAAAAGACCATGGCTACACCTTC. Translation gives CASSLGIKDHGYTF.

The sample holds one count of this clonotype. This sequence joins TRBV5-4 and TRBJ1-2; TRBD1 agrees at 10 bases. V lost 3 bases and J lost 2; bases outside the gene matches: 1. This CDR3 has 14 residues. Germline V gene data show CDR1 as SGHNT and CDR2 as YYREEE (reference sequence). CDR3 residues: CASSSGQGNYGYTF. CDR3 in DNA: TGTGCCAGCAGCTCGGGACAGGGGAACTATGGCTACACCTTC.

This clonotype was counted between two and nine times. The chain has TRBV12-3 or TRBV12-4 and TRBJ1-2; 8 nucleotides match TRBD1. V was clipped by 3 bases and J by 2 bases; unmatched bases: 2. CDR3 length equals 14 residues. The CDR3 bases are TGTGCCAGCAGTTTGCAGGGGGCGAACTATGGCTACACCTTC. Translated: CASSLQGANYGYTF.

The rearrangement joins TRBV10-3 to TRBJ1-2; the match to TRBD1 covers 7 bases. The V and J ends lost 0 bases and 6 bases, in that order; junction bases with no gene match: 4. Germline V gene data show CDR1 as ENHRY and CDR2 as SYGVKD. The CDR3 has 14 amino acids. The CDR3 DNA is TGTGCCATCAGTGAGTCGTGGGACAGTGATGGCTACACCTTC. Residues: CAISESWDSDGYTF.

The chain recombines TRBV24-1 with TRBJ2-2, with D perhaps matching TRBD2 (5 bases). Trimming removed 7 bases at V and 7 bases at J, with 12 bases between. The CDR3 runs 13 residues. Germline lookup yields CDR1 KGHDR and CDR2 SFDVKD. The CDR3 coding sequence is TGTGCCACCAGCGGAGGTTTCATCGGGGAGCTGTTTTTT. This gives the protein CATSGGFIGELFF.

In its sample, this clonotype was seen a few times. The rearrangement uses TRBV3-1 and TRBJ1-5; D is uncertain. This CDR3 contains 13 residues. CDR1 LGHDT and CDR2 YNNKEL come from the germline V gene (reference sequence). V dropped 0 bases and J dropped 4 bases, with 4 bases sitting between them. CDR3 bases: TGTGCCAGCAGCCAAGATCCGAATCAGCCCCAGCATTTT. This translates into CASSQDPNQPQHF.

This chain joins TRBV2 and TRBJ2-3; D ambiguous. V was shortened by 1 base and J by 4 bases, with 6 bases between the two germline ends. This CDR3 comprises 13 residues. The V gene's germline CDR1 is SNHLY and CDR2 FYNNEI. The CDR3 nucleotides are TGTGCCAGCAGTGAAGTCCTCCCAGATACGCAGTATTTT. This sequence encodes CASSEVLPDTQYF.

The V call is TRBV10-3, the J call TRBJ2-5; 14 bases line up with TRBD2. Germline CDR1 ENHRY, CDR2 SYGVKD. The trim removed 6 bases at V and 0 bases at J, leaving 6 bases unmatched. The CDR3 has 17 residues. The CDR3 bases are TGTGCCATCAGCGGGACTAGCGGGGGCCGTGACCAAGAGACCCAGTACTTC. Translating gives CAISGTSGGRDQETQYF.

This chain links TRBV10-3 with TRBJ1-6; TRBD1 is a possible D gene (6 bases). Germline CDR1 reads ENHRY; CDR2 reads SYGVKD. Trimming took 0 bases from V and 12 from J, leaving 12 bases between them. CDR3 length equals 14 residues. The CDR3 reads CAISESTGVQPLHF. CDR3 coding DNA: TGTGCCATCAGTGAGTCGACAGGCGTGCAACCCCTCCACTTT.

This clonotype was seen a handful of times. The rearrangement links TRBV27 to TRBJ2-7; 7 positions match TRBD2. The V and J ends lost 3 bases and 5 bases, in that order; junction bases with no gene match: 7. The CDR3 consists of 14 residues. The germline V gene has CDR1 MNHEY and CDR2 SMNVEV (reference sequence). This CDR3 is CASSFGGSVNEQYF. DNA of the CDR3: TGTGCCAGCAGTTTCGGCGGGAGTGTCAACGAGCAGTACTTC.

The chain has TRBV7-2 and TRBJ1-1; D gene unclear. V lost 4 bases, J lost 8 bases, and 11 bases lay in between. Looked up from germline, CDR1 is SGHTA and CDR2 is FQGNSA. The CDR3 length is 12 residues. Here the CDR3 reads CASSSSAREAFF. The CDR3 DNA reads as TGTGCCAGCAGCTCATCCGCTAGGGAAGCTTTCTTT.

The V and J genes are TRBV19 and TRBJ1-2; 7 positions agree with TRBD1. V lost 10 bases and J lost 9; bases outside the gene matches: 14. The CDR3 extends over 13 amino acids. Looked up from germline, CDR1 is LNHDA and CDR2 is SQIVND (reference sequence). The CDR3 sequence: CATRRDREGSYTF. CDR3 DNA: TGTGCCACTCGCCGAGACAGGGAAGGGAGCTACACCTTC.

The chain uses TRBV15 and TRBJ1-1; TRBD1 aligns across 7 bases. In germline, CDR1 is LNHNV, CDR2 YYDKDF (reference sequence). The length of the CDR3 is 16 residues. V shed 5 bases, J shed 4 bases, and the junction held 13 bases outside the gene matches. As DNA, the CDR3 is TGTGCCACCAGCCCACGACAGGGACGGTGGGGCACTGAAGCTTTCTTT. This encodes CATSPRQGRWGTEAFF.

The rearrangement links TRBV20-1 to TRBJ1-1; D is undetermined. Trimming took off 6 bases at V and 0 bases at J, with 11 bases between the two ends. Germline V gene data show CDR1 as DFQATT and CDR2 as SNEGSKA (reference sequence). The CDR3 length is 13 residues. DNA for the CDR3: TGCAGTGCCCTGGGCAGTGTGAACACTGAAGCTTTCTTT. Its protein product is CSALGSVNTEAFF.

The J gene is TRBJ2-7, the V gene TRBV2, with TRBD2 as a possible D gene (5 bases). The CDR3 spans 13 residues. Between the trimmed V and J ends, which lost 5 bases and 4 bases, there was a span of 12 bases. Germline CDR1 SNHLY, CDR2 FYNNEI. The CDR3, as DNA: TGTGCCAGCAGTAGGACTGCCAATTACGAGCAGTACTTC. Translating gives CASSRTANYEQYF.

This clonotype has only a few counts. The V gene is TRBV20-1, the J gene TRBJ1-2; D is perhaps TRBD1 (6 bases). CDR1 is DFQATT and CDR2 is SNEGSKA in the germline V gene (reference sequence). The CDR3 covers 13 residues. With 3 bases removed from V and 6 bases from J, the gap between germline ends came to 14 bases. The CDR3 coding sequence is TGCAGTGCTAGCCTAGCAGGGGCCCATGGCTACACCTTC. It translates to CSASLAGAHGYTF.

The V gene is TRBV2, the J gene TRBJ2-2, with D possibly TRBD2 on 6 matching bases. Germline-derived CDR1 and CDR2 are SNHLY and FYNNEI. The CDR3 spans 15 residues. The V and J ends lost 4 bases and 7 bases respectively, with 16 bases between them. Written as DNA, the CDR3 is TGTGCCAGCAGTGGCCCGTCGGGAGTGGGCGGGGAGCTGTTTTTT. This translates into CASSGPSGVGGELFF.